This entry features one T cell receptor beta chain sequence. The entry originates in a study of blood T cell repertoires in COVID-19. There are 13 residues in the CDR3. The germline CDR1 and CDR2 sequences are SGHDN and FVKESK. Trimming took 1 base from V and 2 from J, leaving 5 bases between them. Original handling: The authors estimated nucleated cell counts from reference gene primer amplification. Using immunoSEQ multiplex PCR, the repertoire was profiled, and TCRdb retains in-frame clones only, with some absent. V and J calls and clone size come straight from that table; D and trimming were deduced from the DNA. Here the sample spans 70,000 to 95,000 clones, more than 85% being singletons.

The chain carries TRBV14 and TRBJ1-1; no firm D call. Sequences were obtained from peripheral blood. The sequence was collected from a man in his 70s with active or convalescent COVID-19. This chain's CDR3 is CASSQALNTEAFF. CDR3 nucleotides: TGTGCCAGCAGCCAAGCACTTAACACTGAAGCTTTCTTT.